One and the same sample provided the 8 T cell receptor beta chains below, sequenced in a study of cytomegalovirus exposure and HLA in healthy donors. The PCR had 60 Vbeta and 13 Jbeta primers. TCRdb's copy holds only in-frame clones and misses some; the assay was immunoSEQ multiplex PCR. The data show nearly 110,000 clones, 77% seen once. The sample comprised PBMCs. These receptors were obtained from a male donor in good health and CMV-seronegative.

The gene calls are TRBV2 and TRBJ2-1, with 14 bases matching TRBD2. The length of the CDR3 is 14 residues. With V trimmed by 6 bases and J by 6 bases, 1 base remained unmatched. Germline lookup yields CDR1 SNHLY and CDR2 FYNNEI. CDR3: CASRGTSGSNEQFF. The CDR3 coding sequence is TGTGCCAGCAGGGGGACTAGCGGGAGCAATGAGCAGTTCTTC.

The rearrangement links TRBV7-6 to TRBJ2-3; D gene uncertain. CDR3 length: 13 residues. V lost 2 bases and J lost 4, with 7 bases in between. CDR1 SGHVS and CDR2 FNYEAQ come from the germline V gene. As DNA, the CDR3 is TGTGCCAGCAGCTTAATTATCTCAGATACGCAGTATTTT. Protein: CASSLIISDTQYF.

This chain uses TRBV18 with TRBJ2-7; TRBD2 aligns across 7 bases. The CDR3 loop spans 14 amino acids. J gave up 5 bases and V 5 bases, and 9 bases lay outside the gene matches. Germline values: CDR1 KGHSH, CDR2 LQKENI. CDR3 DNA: TGTGCCAGCTCAGGCCTAGCGGACGGGGACGAGCAGTACTTC. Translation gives CASSGLADGDEQYF.

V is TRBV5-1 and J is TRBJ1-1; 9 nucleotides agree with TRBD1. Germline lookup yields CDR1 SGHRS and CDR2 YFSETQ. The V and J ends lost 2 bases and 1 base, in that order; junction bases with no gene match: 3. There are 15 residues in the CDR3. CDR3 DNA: TGCGCCAGCAGCTTTGAGGGACAGGGGAACACTGAAGCTTTCTTT. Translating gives CASSFEGQGNTEAFF.

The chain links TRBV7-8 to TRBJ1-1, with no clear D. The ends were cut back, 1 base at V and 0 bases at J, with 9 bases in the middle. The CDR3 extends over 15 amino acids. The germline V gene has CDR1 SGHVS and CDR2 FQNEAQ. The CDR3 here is CASSLGGGMNTEAFF. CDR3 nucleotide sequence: TGTGCCAGCAGCTTAGGTGGCGGTATGAACACTGAAGCTTTCTTT.

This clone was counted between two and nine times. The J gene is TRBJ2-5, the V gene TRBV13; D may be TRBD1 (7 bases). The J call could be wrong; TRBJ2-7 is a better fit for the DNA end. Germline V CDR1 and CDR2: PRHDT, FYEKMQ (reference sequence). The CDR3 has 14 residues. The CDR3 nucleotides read TGTGCCAGCAGCTTACAGGGGGGCTCCTACGAGCAGTACTTC. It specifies CASSLQGGSYEQYF.

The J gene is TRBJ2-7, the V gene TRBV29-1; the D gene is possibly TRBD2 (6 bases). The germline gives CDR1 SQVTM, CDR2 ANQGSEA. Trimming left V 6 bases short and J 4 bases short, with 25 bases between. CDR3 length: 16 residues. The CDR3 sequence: CSVVGTAGGVLYEQYF. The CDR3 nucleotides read TGCAGCGTGGTCGGGACCGCCGGAGGGGTTCTATACGAGCAGTACTTC.

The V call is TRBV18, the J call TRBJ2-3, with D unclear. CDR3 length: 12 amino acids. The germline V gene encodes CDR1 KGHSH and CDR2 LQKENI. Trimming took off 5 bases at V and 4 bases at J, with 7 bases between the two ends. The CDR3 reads CASSGRADTQYF. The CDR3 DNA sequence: TGTGCCAGCTCAGGTCGCGCAGATACGCAGTATTTT.